This T cell receptor (beta chain) appears in the sequencing data of a study of CD8 T cells in ankylosing spondylitis. Study-level results: Blood from ankylosing spondylitis patients appeared to carry a characteristic roughly 8-variant TCR beta motif. CD8+ disease-linked clones were present at relatively low frequencies in blood. In ankylosing spondylitis patients, matched synovial fluid reportedly showed significant enrichment of disease-linked clones.

The CDR3 length is 15 residues. The V end was cut by 0 bases, the J end by 11 bases, with 18 bases between. Germline values: CDR1 SGDLS, CDR2 YYNGEE. In its sample, this clonotype is medium-sized (0.01 to 0.1%). The target antigen is unknown. Quantitative 5'-RACE was performed with molecular barcodes, and it yielded the TCR beta libraries. One entry per CDR3 protein, called by TCRdb with MiXCR from the 5' RACE reads. Among approximately 38,000 distinct CDR3 sequences, approximately 2.6% were seen once, and the ten largest hold approximately 4.3%. This chain connects TRBV9 to TRBJ1-5; D call uncertain. The sequence derives from a male donor with ankylosing spondylitis or in good health (not recorded which). Sequencing used blood, either unsorted or a sorted T cell fraction (not recorded which). The CDR3 loop is CASSVGDVAGSTQHF. The CDR3 DNA reads TGTGCCAGCAGCGTAGGTGACGTCGCCGGCTCGACCCAGCATTTT.